Listed here is a single T cell receptor beta chain. This sample is part of a study of blood T cell repertoires in COVID-19. Study in general: The United States, Italy and Spain supplied acute and convalescent COVID-19 samples. Nucleic acid was either cDNA or gDNA, and it came from T cells, B-cell-depleted T cells, or PBMCs.

The CDR3 runs to 15 residues. V was clipped by 4 bases and J by 6 bases; unmatched bases: 7. Germline V CDR1 and CDR2: SGDLS, YYNGEE. Original processing notes: Amplification from reference gene primers served as the basis for estimated nucleated cell counts. Using immunoSEQ multiplex PCR, the repertoire was profiled, and TCRdb retains in-frame clones only, with some absent. The V and J calls and clone size were taken over from that table, and D and trimming were inferred from the DNA. Of approximately 140,000 clones listed, roughly 86% were seen once; the top ten hold over 12%. This chain uses TRBV9 with TRBJ2-1, with 10 bases fitting TRBD2. The sequence derives from a human donor with acute or convalescent COVID-19. The donor label of this sample is uncertain. Sequenced input: peripheral blood. In nucleotides, the CDR3 is TGTGCCAGCAGCCCTCGGACTAGCGGTATCAATGAGCAGTTCTTC. This sequence encodes CASSPRTSGINEQFF.